Shown below are 9 T cell receptor beta chains from a single sample sequenced in a study of T cells in Graves' hyperthyroidism and ophthalmopathy (dated by TCRdb to about 2019). The library was produced with multiplex PCR. Sequencing relied on an Illumina HiSeq 2000. Amplification of TCR beta CDR3 regions was carried out from RNA transcripts. The first round of RT-PCR for the TCR CDR3 was performed with the HTBI primer set and the Qiagen OneStep RT-PCR kit. Starting from the raw public reads, TCRdb applied fastp trimming at Q25, assembled clones with MiXCR and retained in-frame beta chains. Duplicate CDR3 protein sequences are folded into a single record with the most common DNA and genes. This sample gives 380,000 or so distinct CDR3 sequences in total; about 13% of them show up just once. The leading ten clones occupy around 20% of the sample. The sample was blood. All receptors come from a man aged 30 to 45 with Graves' hyperthyroidism that later progressed to Graves' ophthalmopathy.

This clonotype was picked up a small number of times. This chain links TRBV20-1 with TRBJ2-2; possibly TRBD1 for D (6 bases). The CDR3 covers 13 residues. The V gene lost 6 bases and the J gene lost 7 bases, with 15 bases spanning the gap. The germline CDR1 and CDR2 sequences are DFQATT and SNEGSKA (reference sequence). In DNA form, the CDR3 reads TGCAGTGCCCCCACAGGGATTGACGGGGAGCTGTTTTTT. Encoded protein: CSAPTGIDGELFF.

The rearrangement links TRBV20-1 to TRBJ2-7; 8 bases match TRBD2. From germline, CDR1 is DFQATT and CDR2 SNEGSKA (reference sequence). The junction had 10 bases not matched to a gene; V was cut back by 4 bases and J by 2 bases. The CDR3 totals 15 residues. CDR3 region: CSANPGTSLAYEQYF. The CDR3 DNA is TGCAGTGCTAACCCCGGGACTAGTTTAGCCTACGAGCAGTACTTC.

This clonotype showed up just a few times. One base away lies a much larger clone, so this may be a sequencing read error. The rearrangement links TRBV20-1 to TRBJ1-2; possible D gene TRBD1, 6 bases. V was pared by 1 base and J by 3 bases, with 15 bases between. The CDR3 spans 15 residues. CDR1 is DFQATT, CDR2 SNEGSKA, per germline (reference sequence). DNA of the CDR3: TGCAGTGCTAGAGGTGCGGGAGGGGGGGACTATGGCTACACCTTC. This codes for CSARGAGGGDYGYTF.

This clonotype was detected many times. The CDR3, as DNA: TGTGCCAGCTCACCACGCTCAGTGTATGGCTACACCTTC. Translated: CASSPRSVYGYTF. The chain recombines TRBV18 with TRBJ1-2; unclear D gene. The CDR3 covers 13 residues. Germline V lookup: CDR1 KGHSH, CDR2 LQKENI. Trimming pared 1 base from V and 5 bases from J, leaving 8 bases between.

This sequence joins TRBV29-1 and TRBJ1-2; D is unclear. This CDR3 comprises 13 residues. Germline assignment: CDR1 SQVTM and CDR2 ANQGSEA. V lost 2 bases and J lost 4, with 11 bases in between. The CDR3 loop is CSVEPREFYGYTF. In DNA form, the CDR3 reads TGCAGCGTTGAACCCCGGGAATTCTATGGCTACACCTTC.

This clonotype was picked up many times. The chain joins TRBV30 to TRBJ1-4; 10 bases fit TRBD1. J lost 1 base, V lost 2 bases, and 7 bases had no gene match. The CDR3 spans 17 residues. Per the germline V gene, CDR1 is GTSNPN and CDR2 is SVGIG (reference sequence). CDR3 DNA sequence: TGTGCCTGGAGTCGGGGACAGGGGCGGGGAACTAATGAAAAACTGTTTTTT. It codes for CAWSRGQGRGTNEKLFF.

CDR3 DNA: TGCGCCAGCAGCTTTAGTACCGGGTACAATGAGCAGTTCTTC. It is translated as CASSFSTGYNEQFF. The chain combines TRBV10-1 with TRBJ2-1; D is ambiguous. CDR1 and CDR2 from the germline V gene are WNHNN and SYGVQD (reference sequence). The CDR3 contains 14 residues. The V end was cut by 6 bases, the J end by 4 bases, with 13 bases between.

This clonotype was observed a handful of times. This chain joins TRBV20-1 and TRBJ2-2; 9 nucleotides line up with TRBD1. The CDR3 is made up of 15 amino acids. The V gene end was trimmed by 2 bases and the J gene end by 5 bases; junction bases not matched to a gene: 6. Germline values: CDR1 DFQATT, CDR2 SNEGSKA (reference sequence). The CDR3 is CSARSSGTGTGELFF. Here the CDR3 DNA reads TGCAGTGCTAGATCGTCCGGGACAGGGACCGGGGAGCTGTTTTTT.

This clonotype appeared a few times. The rearrangement links TRBV7-6 to TRBJ2-7; 8 bases align to TRBD1. The V and J ends lost 5 bases and 3 bases, in that order; junction bases with no gene match: 9. Germline loops: CDR1 SGHVS, CDR2 FNYEAQ. The CDR3 runs to 15 residues. The CDR3 loop reads CASSIDRGSFYEQYF. CDR3 sequence (DNA): TGTGCCAGCAGCATCGACAGGGGATCTTTCTACGAGCAGTACTTC.